These T cell receptor beta chains were read from a single sample in a study of blood T cell repertoires in COVID-19. Using immunoSEQ multiplex PCR, the repertoire was profiled, and TCRdb retains in-frame clones only, with some absent. Found here are roughly 220,000 clones, approximately 90% of them singletons; the top ten hold approximately 3.4%. The specimen was PBMCs or T cells enriched from blood (not recorded which). Source of these receptors: a woman under 30 in a cohort exposed to, infected with or recovered from COVID-19 (not recorded which). Each CDR3 is given with its conserved first and last residue. D genes are given only for firm matches. The size entry is marked missing in some rows and otherwise reads once, few, many or a size class.

CDR3 length | clone size | D gene | J gene | V gene | CDR3 DNA | CDR3 protein
13 | . | TRBD1 | TRBJ1-4 | TRBV10-3 | TGTGCCATCAGTTCAGGGGGCACTGAAAAACTGTTTTTT | CAISSGGTEKLFF
15 | . | . | TRBJ1-3 | TRBV4-1 | TGCGCCAGCAGCCTATTTGGCATCTCTGGAAACACCATATATTTT | CASSLFGISGNTIYF
17 | . | TRBD1 | TRBJ1-5 | TRBV30 | TGTGCCTGGGCTCCGGGACAGGGGATCTATAGCAATCAGCCCCAGCATTTT | CAWAPGQGIYSNQPQHF
14 | . | . | TRBJ1-5 | TRBV7-9 | TGTGCCAGCAGCTTCAACAGCCCCAATCAGCCCCAGCATTTT | CASSFNSPNQPQHF
13 | . | . | TRBJ1-3 | TRBV5-4 | TGTGCCTCTCAGGAGGGATCTGGAAACACCATATATTTT | CASQEGSGNTIYF
13 | . | . | TRBJ1-1 | TRBV6-4 | TGTGCCAGCAGGGACACTCCGAACACTGAAGCTTTCTTT | CASRDTPNTEAFF
14 | . | TRBD1 | TRBJ2-7 | TRBV28 | TGTGCCAGCAGTTTACGGACAGGGGGCTACGAGCAGTACTTC | CASSLRTGGYEQYF
15 | . | . | TRBJ1-2 | TRBV5-4 | TGTGCCAGCAGCTTATTCCCGGGAGCTAACTATGGCTACACCTTC | CASSLFPGANYGYTF
14 | . | . | TRBJ1-2 | TRBV2 | TGTGCCAGCAGTGAGGGGGCGTCCAACTATGGCTACACCTTC | CASSEGASNYGYTF
13 | . | . | TRBJ2-5 | TRBV25-1 | TGTGCCAGCAGTGAATCAAACAGGGAGACCCAGTACTTC | CASSESNRETQYF
17 | . | TRBD1 | TRBJ2-1 | TRBV15 | TGTGCCACCAGCAGAGGGGACAGGGGCAGCTCCTACAATGAGCAGTTCTTC | CATSRGDRGSSYNEQFF
15 | . | . | TRBJ2-6 | TRBV6-4 | TGTGCCAGCAGTGACGGGGCAGTCGGGGCCAACGTCCTGACTTTC | CASSDGAVGANVLTF
15 | . | . | TRBJ2-1 | TRBV7-9 | TGTGCCAGCAGCTTAGGAGGGAGTGACCCTAATGAGCAGTTCTTC | CASSLGGSDPNEQFF
18 | once | TRBD2 | TRBJ2-2 | TRBV3-1/TRBV3-2 | TGTGCCAGCAGCCAGAAGATGACTAGCGGGAGTTATGACGGGGAGCTGTTTTTT | CASSQKMTSGSYDGELFF
16 | . | TRBD1 | TRBJ2-4 | TRBV6-5 | TGTGCCAGCAGTTACAGGGACAGGGGAGCCAAAAACATTCAGTACTTC | CASSYRDRGAKNIQYF
15 | . | TRBD1 | TRBJ2-7 | TRBV4-2 | TGTGCCAGCAGCCAAGAAAGGGACAGGACCTACGAGCAGTACTTC | CASSQERDRTYEQYF
17 | . | . | TRBJ1-2 | TRBV28 | TGTGCCAGCAGCCTACTGGACAGCCGGACTTTAAACTATGGCTACACCTTC | CASSLLDSRTLNYGYTF
18 | . | TRBD1 | TRBJ1-4 | TRBV18 | TGTGCCAGCTCCCCTGGGACAGGGGGTAGTGCAACTAATGAAAAACTGTTTTTT | CASSPGTGGSATNEKLFF
12 | . | . | TRBJ1-2 | TRBV2 | TGTGCCAGCAGTGAAGGAGTCTATGGCTACACCTTC | CASSEGVYGYTF
15 | . | . | TRBJ1-3 | TRBV3-1/TRBV3-2 | TGTGCCAGCAGCCAAGAGACGGGGAGGGGAAACACCATATATTTT | CASSQETGRGNTIYF
14 | . | . | TRBJ2-1 | TRBV19 | TGTGCCAGTAGCCGACCGGGACTCAACAATGAGCAGTTCTTC | CASSRPGLNNEQFF
14 | . | . | TRBJ1-1 | TRBV2 | TGTGCCAGCAGTGTGAACAGTATGAACACTGAAGCTTTCTTT | CASSVNSMNTEAFF
15 | . | TRBD2 | TRBJ2-3 | TRBV11-2 | TGTGCCAGCACCCAAGCGGGGGGGCATGCAGATACGCAGTATTTT | CASTQAGGHADTQYF
14 | . | TRBD1 | TRBJ1-2 | TRBV7-2 | TGTGCCAGCACCCTGGACAGGATGACCCATGGCTACACCTTC | CASTLDRMTHGYTF
11 | once | . | TRBJ1-1 | TRBV19 | TGTGCCAGTAGAGTGACTGGTGAAGCTTTCTTT | CASRVTGEAFF
16 | . | TRBD2 | TRBJ2-3 | TRBV5-5 | TGTGCCAGCAAGGGACTAGCGGGTTCTAGCACAGATACGCAGTATTTT | CASKGLAGSSTDTQYF
11 | . | . | TRBJ2-3 | TRBV5-1 | TGCGCCAGCACATCGGGGGATACGCAGTATTTT | CASTSGDTQYF
12 | . | . | TRBJ2-7 | TRBV30 | TGTGCCTGGAGCGCCAGACTATACGAGCAGTACTTC | CAWSARLYEQYF
15 | . | TRBD1 | TRBJ2-1 | TRBV7-3 | TGTGCCAGCAGCGATCGGGACAGGGGGTACAATGAGCAGTTCTTC | CASSDRDRGYNEQFF
14 | few | . | TRBJ2-7 | TRBV7-9 | TGTGCCAGCAGCCACGGGACATTCCCCCTCGAGCAGTACTTC | CASSHGTFPLEQYF
12 | . | . | TRBJ1-1 | TRBV5-4 | TGTGCCAGCAGCTTTGGGGGGGAGGAAGCTTTCTTT | CASSFGGEEAFF
14 | . | . | TRBJ1-2 | TRBV9 | TGTGCCAGCAGCGTAGATCAGGGCAACTATGGCTACACCTTC | CASSVDQGNYGYTF
14 | . | . | TRBJ2-3 | TRBV28 | TGTGCCAGCAGTTTTGGAGGGTTCCCAGATACGCAGTATTTT | CASSFGGFPDTQYF
16 | . | . | TRBJ1-2 | TRBV6-1 | TGTGCCAGCAGTGGGCCCCGAGGCCGCCCTAACTATGGCTACACCTTC | CASSGPRGRPNYGYTF
16 | . | TRBD1 | TRBJ1-3 | TRBV5-1 | TGCGCCAGCAGCTTGGAGGGGGCAGCAGCTGGAAACACCATATATTTT | CASSLEGAAAGNTIYF
15 | . | TRBD1 | TRBJ2-5 | TRBV24-1 | TGTGCCACCAGTGATCCGACAGGGGGCGCGGAGACCCAGTACTTC | CATSDPTGGAETQYF
17 | . | TRBD2 | TRBJ2-3 | TRBV5-1 | TGCGCCAGCAGCGTACTAGCGGGAGGGCCGGCGGGAGATACGCAGTATTTT | CASSVLAGGPAGDTQYF
15 | . | TRBD2 | TRBJ2-7 | TRBV19 | TGTGCCAGTAGTAAGAGACTAGCGGGAGGGAACGAGCAGTACTTC | CASSKRLAGGNEQYF
14 | . | TRBD1 | TRBJ1-1 | TRBV11-1 | TGTGCCAGCAGCTTTGGACAGGGATTCACTGAAGCTTTCTTT | CASSFGQGFTEAFF
14 | . | TRBD1 | TRBJ2-7 | TRBV30 | TGTGCCTGGGAGCGGGACAGGGCCTCCTACGAGCAGTACTTC | CAWERDRASYEQYF
13 | . | . | TRBJ1-1 | TRBV5-1 | TGCGCCAGCAGCTCCGGGTTGAACACTGAAGCTTTCTTT | CASSSGLNTEAFF